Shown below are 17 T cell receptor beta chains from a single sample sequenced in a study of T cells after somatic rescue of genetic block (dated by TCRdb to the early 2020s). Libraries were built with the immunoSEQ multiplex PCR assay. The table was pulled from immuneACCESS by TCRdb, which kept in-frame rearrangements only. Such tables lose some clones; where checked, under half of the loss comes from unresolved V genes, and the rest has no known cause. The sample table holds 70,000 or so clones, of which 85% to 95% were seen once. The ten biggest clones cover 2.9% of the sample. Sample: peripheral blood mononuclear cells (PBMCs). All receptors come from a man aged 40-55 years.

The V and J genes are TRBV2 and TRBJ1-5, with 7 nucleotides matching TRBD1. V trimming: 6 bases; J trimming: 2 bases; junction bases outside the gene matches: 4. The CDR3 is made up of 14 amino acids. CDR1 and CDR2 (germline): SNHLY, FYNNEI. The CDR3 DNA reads TGTGCCAGCAGCGGGGACAGACGCAATCAGCCCCAGCATTTT. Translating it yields CASSGDRRNQPQHF.

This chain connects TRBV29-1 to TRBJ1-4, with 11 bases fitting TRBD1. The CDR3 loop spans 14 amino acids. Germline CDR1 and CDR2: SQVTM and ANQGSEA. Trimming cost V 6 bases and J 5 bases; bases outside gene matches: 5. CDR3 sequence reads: CSVKDRGRNEKLFF. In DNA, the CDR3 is TGCAGCGTGAAGGACAGGGGGCGGAATGAAAAACTGTTTTTT. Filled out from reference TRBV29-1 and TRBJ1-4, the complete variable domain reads SAVISQKPSRDICQRGTSLTIQCQVDSQVTMMFWYRQQPGQSLTLIATANQGSEATYESGFVIDKFPISRPNLTFSTLTVSNMSPEDSSIYLCSVKDRGRNEKLFFGSGTQLSVL.

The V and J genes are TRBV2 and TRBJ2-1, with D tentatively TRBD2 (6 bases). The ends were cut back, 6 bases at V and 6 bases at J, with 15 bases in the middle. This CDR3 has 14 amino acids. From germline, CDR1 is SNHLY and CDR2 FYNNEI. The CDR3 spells CASSPPEGSNEQFF. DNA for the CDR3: TGTGCCAGCAGCCCACCGGAGGGGTCCAATGAGCAGTTCTTC.

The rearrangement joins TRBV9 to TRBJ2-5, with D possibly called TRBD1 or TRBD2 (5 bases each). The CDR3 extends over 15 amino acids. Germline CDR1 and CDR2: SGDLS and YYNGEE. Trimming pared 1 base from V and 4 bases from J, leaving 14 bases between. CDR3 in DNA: TGTGCCAGCAGCGTAATACCGGGGCCCGGAGAGACCCAGTACTTC. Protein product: CASSVIPGPGETQYF.

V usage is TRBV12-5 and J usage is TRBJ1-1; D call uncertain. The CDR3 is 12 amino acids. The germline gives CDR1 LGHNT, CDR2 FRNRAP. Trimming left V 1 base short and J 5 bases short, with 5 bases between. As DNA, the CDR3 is TGTGCTAGTGGTTTGGACATAACTGAAGCTTTCTTT. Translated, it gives CASGLDITEAFF.

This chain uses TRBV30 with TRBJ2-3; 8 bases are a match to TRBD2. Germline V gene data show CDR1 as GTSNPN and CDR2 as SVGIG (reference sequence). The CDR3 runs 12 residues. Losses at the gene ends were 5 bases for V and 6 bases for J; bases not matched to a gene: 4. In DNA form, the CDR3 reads TGTGCCTGGTGGACTAGCTCCGATACGCAGTATTTT. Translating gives CAWWTSSDTQYF. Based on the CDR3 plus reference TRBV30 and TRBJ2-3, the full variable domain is SQTIHQWPATLVQPVGSPLSLECTVEGTSNPNLYWYRQAAGRGLQLLFYSVGIGQISSEVPQNLSASRPQDRQFILSSKKLLLSDSGFYLCAWWTSSDTQYFGPGTRLTVL.

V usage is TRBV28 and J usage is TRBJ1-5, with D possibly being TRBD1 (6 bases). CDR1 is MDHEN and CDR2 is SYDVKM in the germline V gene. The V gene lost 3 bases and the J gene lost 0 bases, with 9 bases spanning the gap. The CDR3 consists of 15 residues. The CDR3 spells CASSFGDISNQPQHF. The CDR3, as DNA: TGTGCCAGCAGTTTTGGGGACATTAGCAATCAGCCCCAGCATTTT. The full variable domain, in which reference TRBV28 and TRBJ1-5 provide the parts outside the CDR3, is DVKVTQSSRYLVKRTGEKVFLECVQDMDHENMFWYRQDPGLGLRLIYFSYDVKMKEKGDIPEGYSVSREKKERFSLILESASTNQTSMYLCASSFGDISNQPQHFGDGTRLSIL.

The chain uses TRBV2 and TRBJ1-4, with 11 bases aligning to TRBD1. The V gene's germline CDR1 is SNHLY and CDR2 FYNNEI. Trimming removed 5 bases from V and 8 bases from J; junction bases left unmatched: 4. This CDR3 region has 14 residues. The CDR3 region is CASSRDRGEEKLFF. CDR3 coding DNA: TGTGCCAGCAGTCGGGACAGGGGGGAAGAAAAACTGTTTTTT.

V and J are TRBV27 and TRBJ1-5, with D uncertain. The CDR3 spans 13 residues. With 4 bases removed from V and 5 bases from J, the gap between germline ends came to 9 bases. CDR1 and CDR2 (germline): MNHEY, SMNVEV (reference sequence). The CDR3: CASSYRPDQPQHF. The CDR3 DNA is TGTGCCAGCAGTTACCGCCCTGATCAGCCCCAGCATTTT.

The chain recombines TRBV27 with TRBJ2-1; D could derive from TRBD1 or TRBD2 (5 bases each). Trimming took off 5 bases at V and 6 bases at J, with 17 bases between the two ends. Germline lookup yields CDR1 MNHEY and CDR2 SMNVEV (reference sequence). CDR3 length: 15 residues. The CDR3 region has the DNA TGTGCCAGCAGTGTTACGGGACCACTTCCCAATGAGCAGTTCTTC. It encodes CASSVTGPLPNEQFF.

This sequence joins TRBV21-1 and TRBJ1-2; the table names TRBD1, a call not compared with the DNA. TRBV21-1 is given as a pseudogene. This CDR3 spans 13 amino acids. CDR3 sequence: CASSKRRGYGYTF. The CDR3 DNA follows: TGTGCCAGCAGCAAACGCAGGGGCTATGGCTACACCTTC.

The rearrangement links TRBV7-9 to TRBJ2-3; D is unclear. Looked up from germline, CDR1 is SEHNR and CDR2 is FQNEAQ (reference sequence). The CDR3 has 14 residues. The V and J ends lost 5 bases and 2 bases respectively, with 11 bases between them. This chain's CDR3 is CASSGAPFTDTQYF. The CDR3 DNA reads TGTGCCAGCAGCGGAGCACCGTTCACAGATACGCAGTATTTT.

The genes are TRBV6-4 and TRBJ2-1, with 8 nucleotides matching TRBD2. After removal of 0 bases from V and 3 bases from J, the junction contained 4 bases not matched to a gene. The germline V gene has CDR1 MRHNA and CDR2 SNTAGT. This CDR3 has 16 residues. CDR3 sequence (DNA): TGTGCCAGCAGTGACTCCAGCGGGAGTAGCTACAATGAGCAGTTCTTC. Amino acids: CASSDSSGSSYNEQFF.

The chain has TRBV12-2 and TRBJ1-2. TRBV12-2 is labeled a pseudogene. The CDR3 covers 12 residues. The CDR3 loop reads CASRLGGSGYTF. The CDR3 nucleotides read TGTGCAAGTCGCTTAGGTGGTAGTGGCTACACCTTC.

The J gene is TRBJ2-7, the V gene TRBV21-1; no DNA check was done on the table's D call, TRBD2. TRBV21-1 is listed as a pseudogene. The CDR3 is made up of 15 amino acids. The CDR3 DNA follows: TGTGCCAGCAGCAAAGTCGAGACTAGCGTATACGAGCAGTACTTC. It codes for CASSKVETSVYEQYF.

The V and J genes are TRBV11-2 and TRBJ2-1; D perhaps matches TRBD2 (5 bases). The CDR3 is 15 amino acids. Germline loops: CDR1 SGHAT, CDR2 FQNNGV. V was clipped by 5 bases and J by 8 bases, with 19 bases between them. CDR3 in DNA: TGTGCCAGCAGCCAAACGATTGCGGGCTGGGATGAGCAGTTCTTC. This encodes CASSQTIAGWDEQFF.

The CDR3 here is CASSSRQGANTGELFF. The CDR3 region has the DNA TGTGCCAGCAGCTCCCGACAGGGGGCGAACACCGGGGAGCTGTTTTTT. This rearrangement joins TRBV5-5 to TRBJ2-2; 9 positions match TRBD1. The V gene's germline CDR1 is SGHKS and CDR2 YYEKEE (reference sequence). This CDR3 spans 16 amino acids. Unmatched junction bases numbered 3, after V lost 3 bases and J lost 0 bases.